The rows below give T cell receptor beta chains drawn from one sample of a study of beta chain features in type 1 diabetes. Sequencing used immunoSEQ multiplex PCR; TCRdb keeps in-frame clones, though not all of them. Of about 470,000 clones in the sample, about 32% were seen once. Specimen: naive CD4+ T cells from blood. The receptors come from a young man in good health. The CDR3 runs from the conserved cysteine through the conserved F or W. A D gene is named only where the DNA matches it firmly. Clone size is shown for a subset of rows, as once, few, many or a class of expanded clone.

len	d_gene	v_gene	j_gene	abundance	CDR3aa	CDR3nt
14	NA	TRBV11-2	TRBJ2-7	NA	CASSPDGVDYEQYF	TGTGCCAGCAGCCCGGACGGAGTTGACTACGAGCAGTACTTC
15	NA	TRBV18	TRBJ2-5	few	CASSPRTAREETQYF	TGTGCCAGCTCACCCAGGACAGCAAGAGAAGAGACCCAGTACTTC
16	TRBD2	TRBV7-7	TRBJ2-3	NA	CASSFGLAGETDTQYF	TGTGCTAGCAGCTTTGGACTAGCGGGAGAGACAGATACGCAGTATTTT
17	NA	TRBV9	TRBJ2-1	NA	CASSALGTGVGYNEQFF	TGTGCCAGCAGCGCCCTTGGAACGGGAGTAGGCTACAATGAGCAGTTCTTC
12	NA	TRBV19	TRBJ1-5	NA	CASSPTAQPQHF	TGTGCCAGTAGTCCAACAGCGCAGCCCCAGCATTTT
13	TRBD2	TRBV29-1	TRBJ2-3	NA	CSGTSGYTDTQYF	TGCAGCGGGACTAGCGGATACACAGATACGCAGTATTTT
14	TRBD2	TRBV14	TRBJ2-1	few	CASSLQWGGAEQFF	TGTGCCAGCAGCCTCCAATGGGGGGGTGCTGAGCAGTTCTTC
15	TRBD2	TRBV29-1	TRBJ2-3	few	CSVIRTGGGTDTQYF	TGCAGCGTTATTCGGACGGGAGGGGGCACAGATACGCAGTATTTT
15	TRBD1	TRBV29-1	TRBJ2-3	NA	CSVKRGQGDTDTQYF	TGCAGCGTGAAGAGGGGACAGGGTGACACAGATACGCAGTATTTT
15	NA	TRBV30	TRBJ2-6	few	CAWSGDLTGANVLTF	TGTGCCTGGAGTGGGGATCTAACTGGGGCCAACGTCCTGACTTTC
15	NA	TRBV29-1	TRBJ2-7	NA	CSAWKPLATSYEQYF	TGCAGCGCCTGGAAACCCTTAGCGACCTCCTACGAGCAGTACTTC
13	NA	TRBV29-1	TRBJ2-7	few	CSVGNRSAYEQYF	TGCAGCGTTGGAAACAGGAGCGCTTACGAGCAGTACTTC
14	NA	TRBV19	TRBJ2-1	NA	CASSIDRSFNEQFF	TGTGCCAGTAGTATAGATCGTAGTTTCAATGAGCAGTTCTTC
14	TRBD2	TRBV30	TRBJ2-7	few	CAWSTGGGSYEQYF	TGTGCCTGGAGTACGGGAGGCGGGTCCTACGAGCAGTACTTC
11	NA	TRBV28	TRBJ2-1	many	CASSSYNEQFF	TGTGCCAGCAGTTCCTACAATGAGCAGTTCTTC
12	NA	TRBV6-1	TRBJ2-7	NA	CASSARAYEQYF	TGTGCCAGCAGTGCCAGGGCGTACGAGCAGTACTTC
14	NA	TRBV7-2	TRBJ2-5	NA	CASSFRGYQETQYF	TGTGCCAGCAGCTTTAGGGGGTACCAAGAGACCCAGTACTTC
13	NA	TRBV30	TRBJ1-3	few	CAWETAFGNTIYF	TGTGCCTGGGAGACAGCTTTTGGAAACACCATATATTTT
14	NA	TRBV23-1	TRBJ1-1	NA	CASSQWGRLMGAFF	TGCGCCAGCAGTCAATGGGGCAGATTGATGGGAGCTTTCTTT
15	TRBD2	TRBV19	TRBJ2-7	few	CASSMGLASTYEQYF	TGTGCCAGTAGTATGGGACTAGCGAGCACCTACGAGCAGTACTTC
11	NA	TRBV30	TRBJ2-1	NA	CAWKPGVGQFF	TGTGCCTGGAAACCCGGCGTGGGGCAGTTCTTC
12	NA	TRBV30	TRBJ2-7	NA	CAWTRDGYEQYF	TGTGCCTGGACTCGGGACGGTTACGAGCAGTACTTC
13	NA	TRBV29-1	TRBJ2-5	few	CSVAPGLQETQYF	TGCAGCGTTGCTCCAGGGCTCCAAGAGACCCAGTACTTC
15	NA	TRBV15	TRBJ2-5	NA	CATSRDQGREETQYF	TGTGCCACCAGCAGAGATCAGGGACGAGAAGAGACCCAGTACTTC
15	TRBD2	TRBV10-3	TRBJ2-2	NA	CASEDGRANTGELFF	TGTGCCTCCGAGGACGGGAGGGCGAACACCGGGGAGCTGTTTTTT
12	NA	TRBV29-1	TRBJ2-3	NA	CSVRTFTDTQYF	TGCAGCGTCCGGACCTTTACAGATACGCAGTATTTT